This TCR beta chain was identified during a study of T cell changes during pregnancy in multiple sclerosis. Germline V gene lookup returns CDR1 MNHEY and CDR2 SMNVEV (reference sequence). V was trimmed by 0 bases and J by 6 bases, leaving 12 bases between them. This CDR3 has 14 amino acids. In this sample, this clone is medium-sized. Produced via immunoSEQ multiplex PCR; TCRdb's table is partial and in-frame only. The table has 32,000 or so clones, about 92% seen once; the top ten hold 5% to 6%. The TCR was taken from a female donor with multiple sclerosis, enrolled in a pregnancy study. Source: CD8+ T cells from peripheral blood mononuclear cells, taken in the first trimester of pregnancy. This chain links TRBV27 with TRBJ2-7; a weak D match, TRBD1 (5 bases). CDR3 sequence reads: CASSLSQGTREQYF. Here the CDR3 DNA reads TGTGCCAGCAGTTTATCGCAGGGTACTCGCGAGCAGTACTTC.